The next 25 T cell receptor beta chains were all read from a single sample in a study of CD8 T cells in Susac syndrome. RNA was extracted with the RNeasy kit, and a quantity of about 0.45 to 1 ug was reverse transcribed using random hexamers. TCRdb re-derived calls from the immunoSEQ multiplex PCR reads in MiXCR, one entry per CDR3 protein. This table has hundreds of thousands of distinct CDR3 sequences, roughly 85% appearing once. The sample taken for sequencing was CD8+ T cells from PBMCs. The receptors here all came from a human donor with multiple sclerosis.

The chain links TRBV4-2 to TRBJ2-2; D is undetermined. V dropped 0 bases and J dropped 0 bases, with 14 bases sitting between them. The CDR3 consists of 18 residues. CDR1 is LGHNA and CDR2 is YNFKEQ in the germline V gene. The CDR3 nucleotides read TGTGCCAGCAGCCAAGAGTACAGCTACGTCGCGAACACCGGGGAGCTGTTTTTT. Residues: CASSQEYSYVANTGELFF.

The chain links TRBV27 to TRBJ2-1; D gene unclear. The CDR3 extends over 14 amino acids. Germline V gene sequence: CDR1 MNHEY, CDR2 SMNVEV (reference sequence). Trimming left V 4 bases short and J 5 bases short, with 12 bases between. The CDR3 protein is CASSWSGPDNEQFF. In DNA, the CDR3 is TGTGCCAGCAGTTGGTCCGGGCCAGACAATGAGCAGTTCTTC.

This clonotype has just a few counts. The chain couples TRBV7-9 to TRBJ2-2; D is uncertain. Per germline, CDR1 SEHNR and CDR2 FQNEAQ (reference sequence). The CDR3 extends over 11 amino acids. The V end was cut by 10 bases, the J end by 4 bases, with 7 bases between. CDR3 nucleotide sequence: TGTGCCACCCCGTCCACCGGGGAGCTGTTTTTT. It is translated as CATPSTGELFF.

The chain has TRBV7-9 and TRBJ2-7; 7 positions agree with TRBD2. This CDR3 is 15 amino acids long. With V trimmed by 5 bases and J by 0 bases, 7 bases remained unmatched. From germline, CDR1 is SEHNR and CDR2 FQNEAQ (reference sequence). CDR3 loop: CASSGLAEFSYEQYF. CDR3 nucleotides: TGTGCCAGCAGCGGCCTAGCGGAATTCTCCTACGAGCAGTACTTC.

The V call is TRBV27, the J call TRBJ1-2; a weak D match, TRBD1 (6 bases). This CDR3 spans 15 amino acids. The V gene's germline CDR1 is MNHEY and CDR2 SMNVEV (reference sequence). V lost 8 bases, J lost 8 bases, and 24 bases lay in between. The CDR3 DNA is TGTGCCAGCCGCCCTCATACAGGGTCGGTGGAGGGCTACACCTTC. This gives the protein CASRPHTGSVEGYTF.

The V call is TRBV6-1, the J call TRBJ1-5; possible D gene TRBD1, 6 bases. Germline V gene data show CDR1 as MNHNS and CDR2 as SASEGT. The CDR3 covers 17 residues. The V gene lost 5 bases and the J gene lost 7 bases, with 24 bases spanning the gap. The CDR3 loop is CASSLSSTGMPVQPQHF. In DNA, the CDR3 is TGTGCCAGCAGTCTTTCTTCGACAGGAATGCCGGTGCAGCCCCAGCATTTT.

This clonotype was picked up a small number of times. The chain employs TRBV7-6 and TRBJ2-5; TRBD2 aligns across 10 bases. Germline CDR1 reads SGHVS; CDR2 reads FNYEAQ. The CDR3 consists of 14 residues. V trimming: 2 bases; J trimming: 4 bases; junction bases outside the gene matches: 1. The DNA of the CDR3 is TGTGCCAGCAGCTTACGACTAGCGGGAGAGACCCAGTACTTC. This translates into CASSLRLAGETQYF.

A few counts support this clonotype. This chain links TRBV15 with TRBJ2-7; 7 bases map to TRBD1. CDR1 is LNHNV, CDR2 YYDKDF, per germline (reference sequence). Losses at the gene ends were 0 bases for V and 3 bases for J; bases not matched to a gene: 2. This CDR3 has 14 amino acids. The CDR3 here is CATSRDRDSYEQYF. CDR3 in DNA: TGTGCCACCAGCAGAGATCGGGACAGCTACGAGCAGTACTTC.

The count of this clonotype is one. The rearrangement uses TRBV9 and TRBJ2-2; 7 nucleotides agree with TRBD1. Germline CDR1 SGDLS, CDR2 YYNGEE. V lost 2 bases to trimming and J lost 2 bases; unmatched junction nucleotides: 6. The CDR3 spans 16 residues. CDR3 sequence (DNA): TGTGCCAGCAGCGTCGGGACAGCCCCTAACACCGGGGAGCTGTTTTTT. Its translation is CASSVGTAPNTGELFF.

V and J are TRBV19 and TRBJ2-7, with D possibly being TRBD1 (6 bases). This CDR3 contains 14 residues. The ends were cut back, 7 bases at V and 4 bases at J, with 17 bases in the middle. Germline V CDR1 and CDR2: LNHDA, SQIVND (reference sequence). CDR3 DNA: TGTGCCAGTACAGCCGGGACAAGTGATTACGAGCAGTACTTC. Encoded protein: CASTAGTSDYEQYF.

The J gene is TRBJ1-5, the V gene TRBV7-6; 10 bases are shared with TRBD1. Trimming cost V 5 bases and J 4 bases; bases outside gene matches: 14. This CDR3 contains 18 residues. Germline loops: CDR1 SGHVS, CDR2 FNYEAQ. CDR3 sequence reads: CASSPYSETGGLNQPQHF. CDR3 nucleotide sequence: TGTGCCAGCAGCCCTTACAGCGAGACAGGGGGCCTTAATCAGCCCCAGCATTTT.

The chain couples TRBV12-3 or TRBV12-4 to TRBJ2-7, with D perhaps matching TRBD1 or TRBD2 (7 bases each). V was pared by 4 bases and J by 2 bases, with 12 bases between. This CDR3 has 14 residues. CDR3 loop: CASSSAGGAYEQYF. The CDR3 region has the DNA TGTGCCAGCAGTTCCGCAGGGGGGGCCTACGAGCAGTACTTC.

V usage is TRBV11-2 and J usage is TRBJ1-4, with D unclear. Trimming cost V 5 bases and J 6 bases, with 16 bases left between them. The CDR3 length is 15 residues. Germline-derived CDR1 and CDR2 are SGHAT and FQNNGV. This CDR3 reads CASSPLGPWDEKLFF. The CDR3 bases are TGTGCCAGCAGCCCCCTGGGCCCCTGGGATGAAAAACTGTTTTTT.

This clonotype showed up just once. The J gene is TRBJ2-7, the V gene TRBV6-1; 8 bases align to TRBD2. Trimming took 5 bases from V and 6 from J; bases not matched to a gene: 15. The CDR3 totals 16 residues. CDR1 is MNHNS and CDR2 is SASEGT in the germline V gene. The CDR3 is CASSNSGAGVISEQYF. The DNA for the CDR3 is TGTGCCAGCAGTAATTCTGGAGCGGGAGTCATTAGCGAGCAGTACTTC.

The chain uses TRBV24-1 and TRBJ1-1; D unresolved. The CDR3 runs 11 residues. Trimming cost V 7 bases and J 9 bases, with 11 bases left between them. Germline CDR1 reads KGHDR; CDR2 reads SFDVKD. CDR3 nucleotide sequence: TGTGCCACCAGGGACGGGGATAAAGCTTTCTTT. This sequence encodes CATRDGDKAFF.

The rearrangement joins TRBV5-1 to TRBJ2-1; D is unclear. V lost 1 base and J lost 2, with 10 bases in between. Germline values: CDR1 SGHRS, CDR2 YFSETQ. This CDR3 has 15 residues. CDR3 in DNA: TGCGCCAGCAGCTTGACTGCAAATCCCTACAATGAGCAGTTCTTC. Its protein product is CASSLTANPYNEQFF.

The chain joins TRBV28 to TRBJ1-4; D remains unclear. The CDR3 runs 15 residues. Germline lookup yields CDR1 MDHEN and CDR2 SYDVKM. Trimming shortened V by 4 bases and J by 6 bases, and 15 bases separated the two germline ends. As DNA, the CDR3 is TGTGCCAGCAGTTCAGCAGGACTTTGGTATGAAAAACTGTTTTTT. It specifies CASSSAGLWYEKLFF.

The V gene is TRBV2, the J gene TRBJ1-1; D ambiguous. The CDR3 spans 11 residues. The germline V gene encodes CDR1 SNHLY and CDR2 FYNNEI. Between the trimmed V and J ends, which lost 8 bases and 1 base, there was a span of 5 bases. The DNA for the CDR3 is TGTGCCAGCTACGAGAACACTGAAGCTTTCTTT. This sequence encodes CASYENTEAFF.

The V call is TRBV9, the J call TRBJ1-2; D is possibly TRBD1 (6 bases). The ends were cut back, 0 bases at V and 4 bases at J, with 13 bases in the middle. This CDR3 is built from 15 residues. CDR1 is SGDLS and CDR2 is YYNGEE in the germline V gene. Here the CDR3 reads CASSVGTGAGYGYTF. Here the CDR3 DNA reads TGTGCCAGCAGCGTAGGGACGGGGGCAGGCTATGGCTACACCTTC. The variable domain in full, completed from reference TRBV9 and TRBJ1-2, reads DSGVTQTPKHLITATGQRVTLRCSPRSGDLSVYWYQQSLDQGLQFLIQYYNGEERAKGNILERFSAQQFPDLHSELNLSSLELGDSALYFCASSVGTGAGYGYTFGSGTRLTVV.

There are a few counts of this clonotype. The CDR3 region has the DNA TGTGCCAGCAGTTCTGGGACATCCACAGATACGCAGTATTTT. Its translation is CASSSGTSTDTQYF. This chain uses TRBV27 with TRBJ2-3; D may be TRBD1 (6 bases). V was clipped by 4 bases and J by 2 bases, with 10 bases between them. Germline loops: CDR1 MNHEY, CDR2 SMNVEV (reference sequence). The CDR3 is made up of 14 amino acids.

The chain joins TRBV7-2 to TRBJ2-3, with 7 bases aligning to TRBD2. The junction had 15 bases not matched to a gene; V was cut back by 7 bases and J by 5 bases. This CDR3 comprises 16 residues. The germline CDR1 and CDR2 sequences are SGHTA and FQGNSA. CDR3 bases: TGTGCCAGCACCTGGGGCGGGAGTGGGGCGGGAGATACGCAGTATTTT. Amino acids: CASTWGGSGAGDTQYF.

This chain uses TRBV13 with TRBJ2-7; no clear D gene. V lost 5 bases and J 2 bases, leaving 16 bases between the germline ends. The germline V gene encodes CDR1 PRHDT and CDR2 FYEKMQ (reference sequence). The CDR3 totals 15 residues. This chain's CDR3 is CASSLTVGSTYEQYF. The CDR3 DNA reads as TGTGCCAGCAGCCTGACGGTGGGTAGTACCTACGAGCAGTACTTC. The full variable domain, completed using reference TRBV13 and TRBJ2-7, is AAGVIQSPRHLIKEKRETATLKCYPIPRHDTVYWYQQGPGQDPQFLISFYEKMQSDKGSIPDRFSAQQFSDYHSELNMSSLELGDSALYFCASSLTVGSTYEQYFGPGTRLTVT.

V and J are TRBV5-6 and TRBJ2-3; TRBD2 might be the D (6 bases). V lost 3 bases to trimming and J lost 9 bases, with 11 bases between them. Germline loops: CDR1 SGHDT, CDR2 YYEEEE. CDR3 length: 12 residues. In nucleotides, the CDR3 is TGTGCCAGCAGCTACCTAGCGCCGACGCAGTATTTT. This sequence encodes CASSYLAPTQYF.

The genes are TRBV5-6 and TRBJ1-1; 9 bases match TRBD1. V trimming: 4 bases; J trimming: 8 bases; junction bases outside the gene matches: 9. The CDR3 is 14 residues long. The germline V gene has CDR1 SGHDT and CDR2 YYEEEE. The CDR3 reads CASSPHRGLYEAFF. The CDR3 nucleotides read TGTGCCAGCAGCCCCCACAGGGGGCTATACGAAGCTTTCTTT.

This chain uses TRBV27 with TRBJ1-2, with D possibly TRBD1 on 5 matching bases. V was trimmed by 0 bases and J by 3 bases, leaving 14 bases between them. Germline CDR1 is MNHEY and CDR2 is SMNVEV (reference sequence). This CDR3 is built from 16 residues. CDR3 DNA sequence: TGTGCCAGCAGTTTATCTGGGCCGGTGGGGGACTATGGCTACACCTTC. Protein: CASSLSGPVGDYGYTF.